The sample holds one count of the clone carrying this T cell receptor beta chain. The method was immunoSEQ multiplex PCR; TCRdb's version includes in-frame clones alone and lacks a portion of them. The sample records roughly 2.2 million clones, approximately 95% being singletons. The junction had 9 bases not matched to a gene; V was cut back by 4 bases and J by 5 bases. CDR1 MGHRA and CDR2 YSYEKL come from the germline V gene. The CDR3 extends over 16 amino acids. The source of the sample is a study of shared clonotypes between healthy human individuals. All participating donors were Caucasian adults from Nashville, Tennessee. The study separated CD4+ cells into CD45RA+ naive and CD45RA-negative memory subsets.

Material for sequencing was naive CD4+ T cells from PBMCs. The subset is: CD45RA+ positively selected. The source is a man aged 18 to 29 in good health. Some clones in this sample may be carry-over from other donors' samples. The chain carries TRBV4-1 and TRBJ1-4, with 8 bases matching TRBD1. CDR3 protein: CASSPQDRVGNEKLFF. The CDR3 coding sequence is TGCGCCAGCAGCCCTCAGGACAGGGTGGGAAATGAAAAACTGTTTTTT.